Each of the 21 T cell receptor beta chains below was sequenced from the same sample in a study of cytomegalovirus exposure and HLA in healthy donors. Primers: 60 Vbeta forward and 13 Jbeta reverse. Sequenced by immunoSEQ multiplex PCR; TCRdb stores in-frame clones only, minus some. The data contain around 190,000 clones, around 77% of them singletons. Sample: PBMCs. The receptors originated from a man aged 55-75 years in good health and CMV-seronegative.

Note on this clone: One end of the junction is discordant with germline, which a read error may explain. The same CDR3 arises from other DNA sequences in this sample as well. V is TRBV9 and J is TRBJ1-2; weak D call: TRBD1 (6 bases). This CDR3 comprises 14 residues. The germline V gene has CDR1 SGDLS and CDR2 YYNGEE. The CDR3 sequence: CASSVDAGVGGYTF. The DNA for the CDR3 is TGTGCCAGCAGTGTAGATGCAGGGGTTGGGGGCTACACCTTC.

The chain carries TRBV4-3 and TRBJ1-2, with 10 bases that match TRBD1. There are 15 residues in the CDR3. The J segment lost 4 bases and the V segment lost 1 base, leaving 3 bases of the junction unmatched. Germline lookup yields CDR1 LGHNA and CDR2 YSLEER. This chain's CDR3 is CASSQGQGAGYGYTF. DNA for the CDR3: TGCGCCAGCAGCCAAGGACAGGGGGCCGGCTATGGCTACACCTTC.

The chain is built from TRBV19 and TRBJ2-2; D gene ambiguous. V was trimmed by 6 bases and J by 2 bases, leaving 16 bases between them. The germline V gene encodes CDR1 LNHDA and CDR2 SQIVND (reference sequence). CDR3 length equals 16 residues. This chain's CDR3 is CASRSEAGFNTGELFF. The CDR3 DNA reads TGTGCCAGTAGGTCCGAAGCCGGGTTTAACACCGGGGAGCTGTTTTTT.

DNA for the CDR3: TGTGCCACCAGCAGAGATCGCAGCGGGGGGGGCACCTACGAGCAGTACTTC. It yields the protein CATSRDRSGGGTYEQYF. The rearrangement uses TRBV15 and TRBJ2-7; 10 nucleotides match TRBD2. Germline V gives CDR1 LNHNV, CDR2 YYDKDF (reference sequence). With V trimmed by 0 bases and J by 2 bases, 7 bases remained unmatched. The CDR3 loop spans 17 amino acids.

The rearrangement uses TRBV10-3 and TRBJ1-2; the D is unclear. The CDR3 sequence is 14 residues long. The V end was cut by 0 bases, the J end by 2 bases, with 7 bases between. Per the germline V gene, CDR1 is ENHRY and CDR2 is SYGVKD. The CDR3 sequence: CAISESRLNYGYTF. The CDR3 DNA sequence: TGTGCCATCAGTGAGTCTCGGTTAAACTATGGCTACACCTTC.

The chain employs TRBV5-1 and TRBJ2-3; 7 nucleotides match TRBD1. This CDR3 has 14 residues. Germline CDR1 and CDR2: SGHRS and YFSETQ. J gave up 4 bases and V 2 bases, and 4 bases lay outside the gene matches. CDR3 in DNA: TGCGCCAGCAGCTTAGAAGGGGGCCCAGATACGCAGTATTTT. Translation: CASSLEGGPDTQYF.

The chain couples TRBV4-1 to TRBJ2-7; D call uncertain. The V gene's germline CDR1 is MGHRA and CDR2 YSYEKL. The CDR3 runs to 17 residues. Deletions cut 5 bases from V and 0 bases from J, with 20 bases between. CDR3 in DNA: TGCGCCAGCAGCGACGAGGTAGGCGCGGCCTACTCCTACGAGCAGTACTTC. It specifies CASSDEVGAAYSYEQYF.

This clone was detected once. The rearrangement links TRBV9 to TRBJ2-1; 8 nucleotides agree with TRBD2. With V trimmed by 2 bases and J by 0 bases, 4 bases remained unmatched. In germline, CDR1 is SGDLS, CDR2 YYNGEE. The CDR3 runs to 16 residues. As DNA, the CDR3 is TGTGCCAGCAGCGTCACGGGAGGGAGCTCCTACAATGAGCAGTTCTTC. Translating gives CASSVTGGSSYNEQFF.

V and J are TRBV6-1 and TRBJ2-2; 12 bases map to TRBD2. The junction had 3 bases not matched to a gene; V was cut back by 4 bases and J by 6 bases. The CDR3 is 15 amino acids. The germline gives CDR1 MNHNS, CDR2 SASEGT. The CDR3 DNA reads TGTGCCAGCAGTGGACTAGCGGGGGTCGCCGGGGAGCTGTTTTTT. It translates to CASSGLAGVAGELFF.

This clone was detected once. CDR3 amino acids: CAWSASGSADTQYF. CDR3 nucleotides: TGTGCCTGGAGCGCTAGCGGGAGCGCAGATACGCAGTATTTT. The chain uses TRBV30 and TRBJ2-3, with TRBD2 identical over 10 bases. Germline V gene lookup returns CDR1 GTSNPN and CDR2 SVGIG (reference sequence). The CDR3 is made up of 14 amino acids. Unmatched junction bases numbered 4, after V lost 3 bases and J lost 4 bases.

The table lists this clone with a count of one. The V call is TRBV27, the J call TRBJ2-2; tentative D call: TRBD2 (7 bases). Looked up from germline, CDR1 is MNHEY and CDR2 is SMNVEV (reference sequence). The CDR3 is made up of 15 amino acids. V dropped 6 bases and J dropped 4 bases, with 15 bases sitting between them. The CDR3 DNA is TGTGCCAGCAGGGCAGGGAGGGGGGGCACCGGGGAGCTGTTTTTT. It specifies CASRAGRGGTGELFF.

The rearrangement links TRBV5-1 to TRBJ1-6; D might be TRBD1 (6 bases). Trimming cost V 4 bases and J 7 bases, with 18 bases left between them. Per germline, CDR1 SGHRS and CDR2 YFSETQ. CDR3 length equals 16 residues. CDR3 amino acids: CASSLRGRGENSPLHF. The CDR3, as DNA: TGCGCCAGCAGCCTCAGGGGCAGGGGCGAGAATTCACCCCTCCACTTT.

This clone was counted a single time. V and J are TRBV5-3 and TRBJ2-1, with 7 positions matching TRBD2. TRBV5-3 carries the ORF label, with uncertain function. V dropped 0 bases and J dropped 8; count of bases not matched to a gene: 8. The CDR3 length is 15 residues. DNA for the CDR3: TGTGCCAGAAGCTTGGTGTGGGAGGGGCGGGATGAGCAGTTCTTC. Translation: CARSLVWEGRDEQFF.

This clone was recorded once. V usage is TRBV5-1 and J usage is TRBJ2-2; D possibly corresponds to TRBD2 (7 bases). Germline V lookup: CDR1 SGHRS, CDR2 YFSETQ. The germline V and J ends were trimmed by 1 base and 5 bases, with 15 bases remaining between them. The CDR3 is 16 residues long. CDR3 coding DNA: TGCGCCAGCAGCTTGTCACGGGGGGCGACAACCGGGGAGCTGTTTTTT. Amino acid sequence: CASSLSRGATTGELFF.

There are a few counts of this clone. The V and J genes are TRBV30 and TRBJ1-1; D is possibly TRBD1 (5 bases). The CDR3 spans 13 residues. The V gene's germline CDR1 is GTSNPN and CDR2 SVGIG (reference sequence). V dropped 2 bases and J dropped 1 base, with 8 bases sitting between them. The CDR3 spells CAWSRGTNTEAFF. Here the CDR3 DNA reads TGTGCCTGGAGTCGCGGGACGAACACTGAAGCTTTCTTT.

This clone has a count of ten or more. This chain connects TRBV5-1 to TRBJ1-1; TRBD1 matches at 7 bases. This CDR3 contains 14 residues. The V segment lost 0 bases and the J segment 9 bases; nucleotides outside the gene matches: 8. Germline-derived CDR1 and CDR2 are SGHRS and YFSETQ. The CDR3 sequence is CASSLDRGGQKAFF. The CDR3 DNA reads as TGCGCCAGCAGCTTGGACAGGGGTGGACAGAAAGCTTTCTTT.

V is TRBV6-1 and J is TRBJ1-2; the D is unclear. Trimming took 10 bases from V and 5 from J, leaving 11 bases between them. Germline lookup yields CDR1 MNHNS and CDR2 SASEGT. The CDR3 totals 11 residues. DNA for the CDR3: TGTGCCACCCTTTTAACATATGGCTACACCTTC. Its translation is CATLLTYGYTF.

This chain links TRBV10-3 with TRBJ2-1, with TRBD2 matching over 8 bases. With V trimmed by 2 bases and J by 4 bases, 7 bases remained unmatched. CDR3 length: 16 amino acids. Germline CDR1 ENHRY, CDR2 SYGVKD. CDR3 region: CAISEPIAGFYNEQFF. Written as DNA, the CDR3 is TGTGCCATCAGTGAGCCGATAGCGGGGTTTTACAATGAGCAGTTCTTC.

This clone was counted once. The chain is built from TRBV6-6 and TRBJ2-5; no definite D call. Germline V gene data show CDR1 as MNHNY and CDR2 as SVGAGI (reference sequence). V dropped 0 bases and J dropped 5 bases, with 7 bases sitting between them. The CDR3 is 13 residues long. CDR3 loop: CASSYSVRETQYF. Here the CDR3 DNA reads TGTGCCAGCAGTTACTCGGTGAGGGAGACCCAGTACTTC.

The rearrangement joins TRBV19 to TRBJ1-2; the D gene is possibly TRBD1 (6 bases). The V gene lost 4 bases and the J gene lost 7 bases, with 13 bases spanning the gap. The CDR3 sequence is 13 residues long. CDR1 and CDR2 (germline): LNHDA, SQIVND (reference sequence). CDR3 sequence: CASSTKRTVGYTF. As DNA, the CDR3 is TGTGCCAGTAGTACCAAGCGGACAGTTGGCTACACCTTC.

A few counts support this clone. Compared with germline, one end of the junction differs, possibly owing to a read error. The chain combines TRBV6-5 with TRBJ1-2, with 7 bases identical to TRBD1. Germline CDR1 reads MNHEY; CDR2 reads SVGAGI. The CDR3 is 16 amino acids. Here the CDR3 DNA reads TGTGCCAGCAGTTACACTCGGTCCGGGACAGTCTATGGCTACCCCTTC. Residues: CASSYTRSGTVYGYPF.